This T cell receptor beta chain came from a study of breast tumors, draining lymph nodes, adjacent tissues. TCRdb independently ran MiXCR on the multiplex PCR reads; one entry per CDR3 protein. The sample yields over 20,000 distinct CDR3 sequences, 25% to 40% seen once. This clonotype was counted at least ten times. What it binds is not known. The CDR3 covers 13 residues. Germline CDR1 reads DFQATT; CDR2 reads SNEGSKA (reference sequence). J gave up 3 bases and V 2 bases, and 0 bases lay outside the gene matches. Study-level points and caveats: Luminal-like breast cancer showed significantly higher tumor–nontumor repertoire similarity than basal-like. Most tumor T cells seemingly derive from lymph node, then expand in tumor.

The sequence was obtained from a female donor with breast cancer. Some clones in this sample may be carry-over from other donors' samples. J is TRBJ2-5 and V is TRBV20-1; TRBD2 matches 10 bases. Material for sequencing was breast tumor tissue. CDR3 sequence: CSARLAGEETQYF. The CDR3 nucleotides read TGCAGTGCTAGACTAGCGGGAGAAGAGACCCAGTACTTC.